Listed below are T cell receptor beta chains from one sample, sequenced in a study of blood T cells in healthy people across ages. Each CDR3 protein gets one entry after TCRdb re-called the 5' RACE reads with MiXCR. The repertoire holds roughly 1,000,000 distinct CDR3 sequences, with under 30% as singletons. This same sample was also part of a study on T cells of mothers and their children.

Sequencing was done on a sample of blood. The receptors were sampled from a girl aged 2 to 9 in good health. Both conserved end residues are trimmed from each CDR3.

j_call,cdr3_length,v_call,cdr3_aa
TRBJ2-4,13,TRBV7-9,ASSLGAATLNIQY
TRBJ2-5,14,TRBV20-1,SARPLAGGSMETQY
TRBJ2-7,12,TRBV5-5,ASSFTDGSYEQY
TRBJ1-3,11,TRBV10-3,AISPLKTPDAM
TRBJ1-2,12,TRBV12-3/TRBV12-4,ASSPGSGAYGYT
TRBJ1-2,13,TRBV2,ASRTGARTHYGYT
TRBJ2-7,12,TRBV28,ASIKTASSYEQY
TRBJ1-2,10,TRBV20-1,SAGDRTGTYT
TRBJ1-2,13,TRBV4-3,ASSQTTLANYGYT
TRBJ2-5,13,TRBV6-5,ASSYGTGRQETQY
TRBJ2-2,12,TRBV20-1,SASAGGPTGELF
TRBJ1-1,13,TRBV5-6,ASSPPPRGHTEAF
TRBJ2-6,13,TRBV29-1,SVEPPDSGANVLT
TRBJ1-3,13,TRBV20-1,SARASGTVGNTIY
TRBJ2-1,12,TRBV11-3,ASSHPDRANEQF
TRBJ1-3,13,TRBV5-1,ASSFDSSSGNTIY
.,15,TRBV7-2,ASSRNMWLAASYEQY
TRBJ1-4,15,TRBV15,ATSRGVSRLPDEKLF
TRBJ2-3,14,TRBV7-9,ASSLGGQDLTDTQY
TRBJ2-5,11,TRBV5-1,ASSRGEKETQY
.,14,TRBV5-1,ASSLDAGGVRNEQF
TRBJ2-7,12,TRBV6-6,ASKPLGSSYEQY
.,19,TRBV28,ASSYTVRTAGLAGGGNEQF
.,11,TRBV7-2,ASSYLNIGEQF
TRBJ2-6,13,TRBV5-1,ASSPFRSGTNVLT
TRBJ2-5,12,TRBV7-2,ASSSRTVRGYTG
TRBJ1-4,14,TRBV4-2,ASSQVVGATNEKLF
TRBJ2-2,12,TRBV20-1,SAPLTTNVGELF
TRBJ1-2,13,TRBV20-1,SALSRGREVNGCT
TRBJ2-5,12,TRBV29-1,SVLTGALAETQY
TRBJ1-4,10,TRBV29-1,SVRQGGEKLF
TRBJ2-3,12,TRBV4-3,ASSQELATDTQY
TRBJ1-5,13,TRBV4-3,ASSHRVGSNQPQH
TRBJ2-1,13,TRBV9,ASSAIGALFNEQF
.,7,TRBV28,ASRSEQY
.,15,TRBV7-6,ASSPDLEAGYKGEQY
TRBJ1-5,14,TRBV6-1,ASSRYGQGGNQPQH